The 14 T cell receptor beta chains reported below all come from one sample, sequenced in a study of OX40 agonist ivuxolimab in advanced cancers. Receptor libraries were prepared by the immunoSEQ multiplex PCR assay. TCRdb's version of the immuneACCESS table is confined to in-frame rearrangements and falls short of the full clone set. An unresolved V gene accounts for under half of the shortfall where checked; the remainder is of unknown origin. For this sample there are about 20,000 clones; roughly 72% appear just once. The ten largest clones capture 20% to 25% of the sample. The source material was CD4+ or CD8+ T cells sorted from blood, sampled in a trial of the OX40 agonist ivuxolimab. The receptor source for this set is an adult with an advanced solid tumor such as melanoma, head and neck, liver or kidney cancer.

This chain uses TRBV9 with TRBJ2-1; D might be TRBD1 (6 bases). This CDR3 has 16 residues. Trimming shortened V by 3 bases and J by 7 bases, and 20 bases separated the two germline ends. Germline-derived CDR1 and CDR2 are SGDLS and YYNGEE. For the CDR3, the DNA is TGTGCCAGCAGCGCAAGACACAGGGTCGTAGGGAATGAGCAGTTCTTC. This codes for CASSARHRVVGNEQFF.

This clone appeared a few times. The V and J genes are TRBV19 and TRBJ1-5, with D tentatively TRBD1 (5 bases). CDR3 length equals 14 residues. CDR1 is LNHDA, CDR2 SQIVND, per germline (reference sequence). V was trimmed by 6 bases and J by 6 bases, leaving 15 bases between them. CDR3 sequence: CASSLGLRGQPQHF. CDR3 DNA: TGTGCCAGTAGCCTGGGGCTGCGGGGTCAGCCCCAGCATTTT. Using reference TRBV19 and TRBJ1-5 for the parts outside the CDR3, the full variable domain is DGGITQSPKYLFRKEGQNVTLSCEQNLNHDAMYWYRQDPGQGLRLIYYSQIVNDFQKGDIAEGYSVSREKKESFPLTVTSAQKNPTAFYLCASSLGLRGQPQHFGDGTRLSIL.

The chain joins TRBV5-1 to TRBJ2-7; the D gene is possibly TRBD2 (5 bases). CDR1 is SGHRS and CDR2 is YFSETQ in the germline V gene. This CDR3 has 17 residues. Between the trimmed V and J ends, which lost 1 base and 0 bases, there was a span of 17 bases. The chain's CDR3 is CASSLTALTRSSYEQYF. The CDR3 nucleotides are TGCGCCAGCAGCTTGACCGCCCTAACTAGGAGCTCCTACGAGCAGTACTTC.

The CDR3 nucleotides read TGTGCCAGCAGTTCCGGCCAGGGGTTCTACGAGCAGTACTTC. Translating it yields CASSSGQGFYEQYF. The chain employs TRBV6-5 and TRBJ2-7; TRBD1 is a possible D gene (6 bases). Trimming shortened V by 4 bases and J by 3 bases, and 13 bases separated the two germline ends. CDR1 MNHEY and CDR2 SVGAGI come from the germline V gene. The CDR3 is 14 amino acids.

The rearrangement links TRBV11-2 to TRBJ2-3, with 9 bases identical to TRBD1. The CDR3 has 16 residues. Unmatched junction bases numbered 6, after V lost 5 bases and J lost 0 bases. CDR1 is SGHAT and CDR2 is FQNNGV in the germline V gene. The CDR3 here is CASSIPGQGSTDTQYF. CDR3 coding DNA: TGTGCCAGCAGCATTCCGGGACAGGGTAGCACAGATACGCAGTATTTT.

The table lists this clone with a count of one. The rearrangement joins TRBV7-3 to TRBJ2-1; D is unresolved. The CDR3 has 15 amino acids. V was clipped by 1 base and J by 0 bases, with 7 bases between them. The germline gives CDR1 SGHTA, CDR2 FQGTGA. The CDR3 spells CASSLSWSSYNEQFF. The CDR3 bases are TGTGCCAGCAGCTTAAGCTGGAGCTCCTACAATGAGCAGTTCTTC.

The gene calls are TRBV7-9 and TRBJ2-7; tentatively, D is TRBD1 (6 bases). Trimming shortened V by 6 bases and J by 5 bases, and 17 bases separated the two germline ends. This CDR3 is 14 amino acids long. Germline V gives CDR1 SEHNR, CDR2 FQNEAQ (reference sequence). This CDR3 is CASSSPGVGHEQYF. The CDR3, as DNA: TGTGCCAGCAGTTCCCCAGGGGTGGGTCACGAGCAGTACTTC. Drawing the rest from reference TRBV7-9 and TRBJ2-7, the complete variable domain is DTGVSQNPRHKITKRGQNVTFRCDPISEHNRLYWYRQTLGQGPEFLTYFQNEAQLEKSRLLSDRFSAERPKGSFSTLEIQRTEQGDSAMYLCASSSPGVGHEQYFGPGTRLTVT.

J is TRBJ2-7 and V is TRBV27; D tentatively fits TRBD1 or TRBD2 (5 bases each). CDR3 length: 14 residues. V was pared by 2 bases and J by 7 bases, with 15 bases between. Looked up from germline, CDR1 is MNHEY and CDR2 is SMNVEV (reference sequence). The CDR3 region has the DNA TGTGCCAGCAGTTTAGGGACGTCCCCCGGTGAGCAGTACTTC. Translated, it gives CASSLGTSPGEQYF.

The J gene is TRBJ2-3, the V gene TRBV7-9; 10 bases align to TRBD2. The J segment lost 1 base and the V segment lost 6 bases, leaving 4 bases of the junction unmatched. The CDR3 spans 15 residues. Germline V gene lookup returns CDR1 SEHNR and CDR2 FQNEAQ (reference sequence). CDR3 coding DNA: TGTGCCAGCAGGTACACTAGCGGGGGCACAGATACGCAGTATTTT. Protein product: CASRYTSGGTDTQYF. The full variable domain, its missing parts supplied by reference TRBV7-9 and TRBJ2-3, is DTGVSQNPRHKITKRGQNVTFRCDPISEHNRLYWYRQTLGQGPEFLTYFQNEAQLEKSRLLSDRFSAERPKGSFSTLEIQRTEQGDSAMYLCASRYTSGGTDTQYFGPGTRLTVL.

The chain links TRBV5-4 to TRBJ1-6; unclear D gene. V was trimmed by 4 bases and J by 15 bases, leaving 17 bases between them. CDR3 size: 13 residues. Germline V lookup: CDR1 SGHNT, CDR2 YYREEE (reference sequence). CDR3 protein: CASSQDLPQRLHF. The DNA of the CDR3 is TGTGCCAGCAGCCAAGATCTTCCGCAGCGCCTCCACTTT.

This clone has ten or more counts. CDR3 loop: CASSLTGTGGYHYNEQFF. The CDR3 DNA is TGTGCCAGCAGCTTAACGGGGACAGGGGGCTACCACTACAATGAGCAGTTCTTC. The V call is TRBV7-9, the J call TRBJ2-1; TRBD1 matches 12 bases. J was trimmed by 3 bases and V by 2 bases; bases with no gene match: 8. This CDR3 contains 18 residues. Germline CDR1 SEHNR, CDR2 FQNEAQ (reference sequence).

The rearrangement links TRBV27 to TRBJ2-1; D is unclear. The length of the CDR3 is 14 residues. From germline, CDR1 is MNHEY and CDR2 SMNVEV (reference sequence). V was cut by 4 bases and J by 5 bases, with 12 bases left in between. CDR3 amino acids: CASSWSGPNNEQFF. The CDR3 DNA is TGTGCCAGCAGTTGGTCAGGCCCGAACAATGAGCAGTTCTTC.

The genes are TRBV9 and TRBJ2-1, with D possibly being TRBD2 (5 bases). Deletions cut 5 bases from V and 6 bases from J, with 18 bases between. Germline lookup yields CDR1 SGDLS and CDR2 YYNGEE. The CDR3 is 15 residues long. The CDR3 bases are TGTGCCAGCAGTCCGAGCGGTAGTCAGCGCAATGAGCAGTTCTTC. Translated, it gives CASSPSGSQRNEQFF.

This chain connects TRBV28 to TRBJ2-7, with unresolved D. Germline V CDR1 and CDR2: MDHEN, SYDVKM. V was pared by 6 bases and J by 1 base, with 7 bases between. There are 12 residues in the CDR3. CDR3 loop: CASRATSYEQYF. CDR3 nucleotide sequence: TGTGCCAGCAGGGCCACTTCCTACGAGCAGTACTTC.